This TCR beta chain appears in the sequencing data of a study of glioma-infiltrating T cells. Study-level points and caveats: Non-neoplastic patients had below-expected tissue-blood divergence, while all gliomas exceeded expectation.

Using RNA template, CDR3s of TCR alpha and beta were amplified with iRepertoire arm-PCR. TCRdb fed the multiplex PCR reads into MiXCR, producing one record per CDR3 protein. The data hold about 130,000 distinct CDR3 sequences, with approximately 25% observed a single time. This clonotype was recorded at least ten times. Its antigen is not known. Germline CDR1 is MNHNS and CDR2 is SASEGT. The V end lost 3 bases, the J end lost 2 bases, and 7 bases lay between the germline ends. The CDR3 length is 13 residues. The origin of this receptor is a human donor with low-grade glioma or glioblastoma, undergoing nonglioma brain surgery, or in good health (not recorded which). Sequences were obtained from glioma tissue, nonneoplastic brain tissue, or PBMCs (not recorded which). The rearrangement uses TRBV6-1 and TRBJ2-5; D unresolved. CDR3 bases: TGTGCCAGCAGTGATCTCCTACAAGAGACCCAGTACTTC. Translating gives CASSDLLQETQYF.